The 28 T cell receptor beta chains given below trace back to one sample, sequenced in a study of blood T cell repertoires in COVID-19. Measured with immunoSEQ multiplex PCR; TCRdb has only the in-frame clones, and not every one. This sample carries about 110,000 clones, about four fifths of them seen once, and the ten largest clones take over 4%. The sequenced sample was peripheral blood. The receptors originated from a man aged 70-80 years with acute or convalescent COVID-19.

The chain is built from TRBV6-2 or TRBV6-3 and TRBJ2-6; a possible D gene is TRBD1 (6 bases). CDR3 size: 16 residues. The ends were cut back, 4 bases at V and 1 base at J, with 11 bases in the middle. Germline V gene lookup returns CDR1 MNHEY and CDR2 SVGEGT. DNA of the CDR3: TGTGCCAGCAGTTCACAGGGTGGATCTGGGGCCAACGTCCTGACTTTC. Translation gives CASSSQGGSGANVLTF.

This chain uses TRBV5-1 with TRBJ2-7; D is unresolved. CDR1 is SGHRS, CDR2 YFSETQ, per germline. V dropped 1 base and J dropped 0 bases, with 5 bases sitting between them. The CDR3 is 13 residues long. CDR3 nucleotide sequence: TGCGCCAGCAGCTTGCCCAGCTCCTACGAGCAGTACTTC. Protein sequence: CASSLPSSYEQYF.

This chain uses TRBV3-1 (or the pseudogene TRBV3-2) with TRBJ1-6, with D maybe TRBD1 (5 bases). Trimming shortened V by 1 base and J by 6 bases, and 7 bases separated the two germline ends. CDR3 length: 14 residues. Germline V gene data show CDR1 as LGHDT and CDR2 as YNNKEL (reference sequence). The CDR3 sequence is CASSQGQGNSPLHF. The CDR3 DNA follows: TGTGCCAGCAGCCAAGGTCAGGGTAATTCACCCCTCCACTTT.

The V gene is TRBV27, the J gene TRBJ2-3; D remains unclear. Trimming removed 5 bases from V and 2 bases from J, with 8 bases in between. The CDR3 covers 13 residues. Germline V CDR1 and CDR2: MNHEY, SMNVEV (reference sequence). The CDR3 sequence: CASSHAATDTQYF. The CDR3 DNA sequence: TGTGCCAGCAGTCACGCGGCCACAGATACGCAGTATTTT.

A single count supports this clone. CDR3 sequence: CASSLTGRGEQYF. The CDR3 DNA sequence: TGTGCCAGCAGCCTGACAGGCCGGGGCGAGCAGTACTTC. The V and J genes are TRBV6-2 or TRBV6-3 and TRBJ2-7, with D possibly TRBD1 on 6 matching bases. Germline V gene sequence: CDR1 MNHEY, CDR2 SVGEGT. The CDR3 spans 13 residues. Trimming left V 6 bases short and J 6 bases short, with 15 bases between.

The rearrangement joins TRBV19 to TRBJ2-6, with TRBD1 matching 12 bases. The J segment lost 2 bases and the V segment lost 5 bases, leaving 7 bases of the junction unmatched. The CDR3 covers 18 residues. Germline CDR1 reads LNHDA; CDR2 reads SQIVND (reference sequence). DNA for the CDR3: TGTGCCAGTAGTGCGCCCCGGGACAGGGGGCCTGGGGCCAACGTCCTGACTTTC. This encodes CASSAPRDRGPGANVLTF. The full variable domain, in which reference TRBV19 and TRBJ2-6 provide the parts outside the CDR3, is DGGITQSPKYLFRKEGQNVTLSCEQNLNHDAMYWYRQDPGQGLRLIYYSQIVNDFQKGDIAEGYSVSREKKESFPLTVTSAQKNPTAFYLCASSAPRDRGPGANVLTFGAGSRLTVL.

The rearrangement joins TRBV9 to TRBJ1-2, with D possibly being TRBD1 (5 bases). V shed 2 bases and J shed 1 base, with 6 bases lying between them. The V gene's germline CDR1 is SGDLS and CDR2 YYNGEE. The CDR3 has 13 residues. The CDR3 here is CASSVDSNYGYTF. CDR3 nucleotide sequence: TGTGCCAGCAGCGTTGACAGTAACTATGGCTACACCTTC.

This clone was detected only a few times. The chain has TRBV2 and TRBJ2-7, with a possible D match to TRBD1 (6 bases). V was cut by 5 bases and J by 5 bases, with 13 bases left in between. This CDR3 is 13 amino acids long. Germline CDR1 and CDR2: SNHLY and FYNNEI. The DNA of the CDR3 is TGTGCCAGCAGTTACGGGACATCCAACGAGCAGTACTTC. It translates to CASSYGTSNEQYF.

This chain connects TRBV5-5 to TRBJ2-7, with TRBD1 matching over 7 bases. The germline V gene encodes CDR1 SGHKS and CDR2 YYEKEE (reference sequence). CDR3 size: 14 residues. The V gene end was trimmed by 0 bases and the J gene end by 4 bases; junction bases not matched to a gene: 4. The CDR3 reads CASSLGTGGYEQYF. The CDR3 DNA is TGTGCCAGCAGCTTGGGGACAGGTGGATACGAGCAGTACTTC.

This rearrangement joins TRBV5-1 to TRBJ2-3; D might be TRBD1 (6 bases). V was clipped by 4 bases and J by 1 base, with 13 bases between them. CDR1 and CDR2 from the germline V gene are SGHRS and YFSETQ. The CDR3 consists of 15 residues. The CDR3 region is CASSGQGSRTDTQYF. CDR3 nucleotides: TGCGCCAGCAGCGGCCAGGGGTCACGCACAGATACGCAGTATTTT.

The CDR3 nucleotides are TGTGCCAGCAGCTTGGAGAGGCGGGGTGAAGCTTTCTTT. Amino acid sequence: CASSLERRGEAFF. V gene TRBV7-6 combines with J gene TRBJ1-1; D remains unclear. The ends were cut back, 3 bases at V and 7 bases at J, with 12 bases in the middle. CDR3 length equals 13 residues. Germline CDR1 reads SGHVS; CDR2 reads FNYEAQ.

This clone was recorded only once. A read error may explain this, as a much larger clone is one base away. The same CDR3 arises from other DNA sequences in this sample as well. The genes are TRBV3-1 (or the pseudogene TRBV3-2) and TRBJ1-6; the D is unclear. Germline V gives CDR1 LGHDT, CDR2 YNNKEL (reference sequence). Trimming removed 2 bases at V and 7 bases at J, with 3 bases between. The CDR3 is 12 amino acids. CDR3 DNA: TGTGCCAGCAGCCAACTAAATTCACCCCTCCACTTT. Translating gives CASSQLNSPLHF.

This clone was seen once. The rearrangement uses TRBV15 and TRBJ1-2, with D possibly matching TRBD1 (6 bases). V was clipped by 3 bases and J by 5 bases, with 10 bases between them. Germline V gene lookup returns CDR1 LNHNV and CDR2 YYDKDF (reference sequence). The CDR3 has 13 amino acids. The chain's CDR3 is CATSSLGQYGYTF. The CDR3 DNA reads as TGTGCCACCAGCAGCTTAGGACAGTATGGCTACACCTTC.

DNA of the CDR3: TGTGCCAGCAAGACTAGCGGGCGTGGGGAGCTGTTTTTT. Its translation is CASKTSGRGELFF. The chain is built from TRBV6-5 and TRBJ2-2; TRBD2 matches 10 bases. J gave up 8 bases and V 7 bases, and 4 bases lay outside the gene matches. From germline, CDR1 is MNHEY and CDR2 SVGAGI. This CDR3 has 13 amino acids.

This chain uses TRBV19 with TRBJ1-2, with D unclear. CDR3 length: 13 amino acids. Trimming shortened V by 8 bases and J by 0 bases, and 10 bases separated the two germline ends. Germline V gives CDR1 LNHDA, CDR2 SQIVND (reference sequence). The CDR3 region has the DNA TGTGCCAGTCAACAGACAACTAACTATGGCTACACCTTC. Translating it yields CASQQTTNYGYTF.

This chain's CDR3 is CASSEAGGANEQFF. For the CDR3, the DNA is TGTGCCAGCAGTGAGGCCGGGGGGGCGAATGAGCAGTTCTTC. The rearrangement joins TRBV2 to TRBJ2-1; 8 positions match TRBD2. Germline-derived CDR1 and CDR2 are SNHLY and FYNNEI. The CDR3 covers 14 residues. After removal of 3 bases from V and 7 bases from J, the junction contained 5 bases not matched to a gene.

The V call is TRBV5-1, the J call TRBJ2-4, with D maybe TRBD1 (5 bases). Germline V gives CDR1 SGHRS, CDR2 YFSETQ. V was pared by 2 bases and J by 6 bases, with 12 bases between. CDR3 length: 14 residues. The CDR3 loop reads CASSFPREGNIQYF. Here the CDR3 DNA reads TGCGCCAGCAGCTTTCCCAGGGAAGGAAACATTCAGTACTTC.

The CDR3 nucleotides read TGTGCCAGCTCTTCGGTTAGAGGAGAAGCTTTCTTT. Translation: CASSSVRGEAFF. The gene calls are TRBV18 and TRBJ1-1, with D unresolved. Germline V gene lookup returns CDR1 KGHSH and CDR2 LQKENI. The CDR3 is 12 amino acids. V was cut by 6 bases and J by 8 bases, with 13 bases left in between.

CDR3 residues: CASRTGGTGELFF. Here the CDR3 DNA reads TGTGCCAGCAGAACAGGGGGAACCGGGGAGCTGTTTTTT. V is TRBV6-5 and J is TRBJ2-2; 8 positions agree with TRBD1. CDR1 and CDR2 (germline): MNHEY, SVGAGI. This CDR3 comprises 13 residues. V dropped 6 bases and J dropped 5; count of bases not matched to a gene: 2.

The genes are TRBV7-9 and TRBJ2-7; no clear D gene. Per germline, CDR1 SEHNR and CDR2 FQNEAQ (reference sequence). V dropped 6 bases and J dropped 4 bases, with 7 bases sitting between them. The CDR3 runs 11 residues. CDR3 region: CASSPLYEQYF. CDR3 coding DNA: TGTGCCAGCAGTCCGTTATACGAGCAGTACTTC. The variable domain in full, with the rest retrieved from reference TRBV7-9 and TRBJ2-7, is DTGVSQNPRHKITKRGQNVTFRCDPISEHNRLYWYRQTLGQGPEFLTYFQNEAQLEKSRLLSDRFSAERPKGSFSTLEIQRTEQGDSAMYLCASSPLYEQYFGPGTRLTVT.

This clone was observed once. Sequence at one end of the junction differs from germline and may be a read error. V and J are TRBV6-6 and TRBJ2-1, with TRBD1 matching 8 bases. There are 12 residues in the CDR3. The germline V gene has CDR1 MNHNY and CDR2 SVGAGI (reference sequence). In nucleotides, the CDR3 is TGTGCTAGCAGCCAGGGGGCTTGGGAGCAGTTCTTC. It encodes CASSQGAWEQFF.

This clone was seen more than once but under ten times. V gene TRBV7-2 combines with J gene TRBJ1-6; the match to TRBD1 covers 9 bases. The J segment lost 5 bases and the V segment lost 1 base, leaving 3 bases of the junction unmatched. Germline CDR1 reads SGHTA; CDR2 reads FQGNSA. CDR3 size: 16 residues. The CDR3 DNA reads TGTGCCAGCAGCTTAGGACAGGGGGTGGATAATTCACCCCTCCACTTT. Its translation: CASSLGQGVDNSPLHF.

This clone was recorded once. This chain uses TRBV19 with TRBJ1-1; the D is unclear. Trimming stripped 4 bases from V and 3 bases from J, with 12 bases between. From germline, CDR1 is LNHDA and CDR2 SQIVND (reference sequence). CDR3 length: 14 amino acids. CDR3 amino acids: CASSNPGLDTEAFF. The CDR3 nucleotides are TGTGCCAGTAGTAATCCGGGGTTGGACACTGAAGCTTTCTTT.

The V gene is TRBV18, the J gene TRBJ1-5; 7 positions match TRBD1. Germline V gene sequence: CDR1 KGHSH, CDR2 LQKENI. With 3 bases clipped from V and 4 bases from J, the junction kept 0 bases outside the gene matches. This CDR3 region has 13 residues. The CDR3 loop reads CASSPTGNQPQHF. In nucleotides, the CDR3 is TGTGCCAGCTCACCGACAGGGAATCAGCCCCAGCATTTT. The variable domain in full, with the rest retrieved from reference TRBV18 and TRBJ1-5, is NAGVMQNPRHLVRRRGQEARLRCSPMKGHSHVYWYRQLPEEGLKFMVYLQKENIIDESGMPKERFSAEFPKEGPSILRIQQVVRGDSAAYFCASSPTGNQPQHFGDGTRLSIL.

The chain joins TRBV6-6 to TRBJ1-1, with a weak D call TRBD1 (6 bases). Germline-derived CDR1 and CDR2 are MNHNY and SVGAGI (reference sequence). V lost 6 bases and J 5 bases, leaving 13 bases between the germline ends. The CDR3 has 13 amino acids. CDR3 in amino acids: CASRSKRGTEAFF. CDR3 bases: TGTGCCAGCAGATCAAAGAGGGGGACTGAAGCTTTCTTT.

The V gene is TRBV6-5, the J gene TRBJ1-5; 7 bases are a match to TRBD1. V trimming: 8 bases; J trimming: 6 bases; junction bases outside the gene matches: 7. The CDR3 totals 13 residues. Per germline, CDR1 MNHEY and CDR2 SVGAGI. CDR3 in DNA: TGTGCCAGCCAAGGAGGGGGCGGTCAGCCCCAGCATTTT. Protein: CASQGGGGQPQHF.

V and J are TRBV7-9 and TRBJ1-2; TRBD1 agrees at 7 bases. The CDR3 runs 14 residues. J was trimmed by 7 bases and V by 0 bases; bases with no gene match: 5. Per germline, CDR1 SEHNR and CDR2 FQNEAQ (reference sequence). CDR3 in amino acids: CASSLALTGSGYTF. In nucleotides, the CDR3 is TGTGCCAGCAGCTTAGCGTTGACAGGGTCTGGCTACACCTTC.

This clone was observed once. The same CDR3 is also encoded by other DNA sequences in this sample. The chain carries TRBV19 and TRBJ1-3; tentative D call: TRBD1 (6 bases). The CDR3 covers 15 residues. The V end lost 1 base, the J end lost 2 bases, and 9 bases lay between the germline ends. Per germline, CDR1 LNHDA and CDR2 SQIVND (reference sequence). In nucleotides, the CDR3 is TGTGCCAGTAGTATAGGAGGGACAACTGGAAACACCATATATTTT. This encodes CASSIGGTTGNTIYF.